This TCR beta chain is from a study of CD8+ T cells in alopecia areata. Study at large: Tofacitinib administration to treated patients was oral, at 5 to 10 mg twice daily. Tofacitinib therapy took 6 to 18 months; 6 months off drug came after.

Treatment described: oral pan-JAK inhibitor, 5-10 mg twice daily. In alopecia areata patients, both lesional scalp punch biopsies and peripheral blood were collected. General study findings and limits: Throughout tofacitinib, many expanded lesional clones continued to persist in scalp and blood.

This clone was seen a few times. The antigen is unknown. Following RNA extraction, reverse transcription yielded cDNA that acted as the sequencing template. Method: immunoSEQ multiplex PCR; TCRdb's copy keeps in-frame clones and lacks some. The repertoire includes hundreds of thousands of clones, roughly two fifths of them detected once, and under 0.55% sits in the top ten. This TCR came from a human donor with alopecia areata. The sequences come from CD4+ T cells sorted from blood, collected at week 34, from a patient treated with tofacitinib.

The DNA of the CDR3 is TGCAGCGTTGAGAACAGGGGGCAAAACACTGAAGCTTTCTTT. Translating it yields CSVENRGQNTEAFF. The chain links TRBV29-1 to TRBJ1-1; 9 positions agree with TRBD1. The CDR3 extends over 14 amino acids. Looked up from germline, CDR1 is SQVTM and CDR2 is ANQGSEA. Trimming cost V 3 bases and J 2 bases; bases outside gene matches: 4.